Reported below is one TCR beta chain. Its antigen is not identified. The record originates from a study of T cell repertoires in cytomegalovirus infection. The study's findings and limits: The ex vivo response showed dominance by HLA-C-restricted CMV-specific TCR beta clonotypes.

V shed 9 bases and J 10 bases; nucleotides not matched to a gene: 10. CDR3 length: 14 residues. Germline assignment: CDR1 LNHDA and CDR2 SQIVND (reference sequence). TCRdb independently ran MiXCR on the reads; one entry per CDR3 protein. This table has more than 150,000 distinct CDR3 sequences, 28% appearing once. The sequencing input was PBMCs. This sequence was found in a human donor in good health (CMV status not recorded). Some clones in this sample may be carry-over from other donors' samples. The J gene is TRBJ1-6, the V gene TRBV19; 9 nucleotides match TRBD1. The CDR3: CASSRDRVRSPLHF. The CDR3 DNA reads as TGTGCCAGCAGCCGGGACAGGGTACGGTCACCCCTCCACTTT.